The T cell receptor beta chain described here comes from a study of T cell responses to AZD1222 COVID-19 vaccine. Sequenced by immunoSEQ multiplex PCR; TCRdb stores in-frame clones only, minus some. The sample holds 100,000 to 150,000 clones, around 90% seen once. The CDR3 has 16 amino acids. With V trimmed by 1 base and J by 0 bases, 4 bases remained unmatched. Germline CDR1 and CDR2: LGHDT and YNNKEL (reference sequence). This clonotype was sampled from an adult in good health. Specimen: peripheral blood, collected on day 0 of MenACWY control vaccination. This chain links TRBV3-1 (or the pseudogene TRBV3-2) with TRBJ1-1, with TRBD1 matching 8 bases. The CDR3 coding sequence is TGTGCCAGCAGCCAAGGACAGGGGCGCATGAACACTGAAGCTTTCTTT. Amino acid sequence: CASSQGQGRMNTEAFF.